One sample yielded the 10 T cell receptor beta chains listed below, sequenced in a study of glioma-infiltrating T cells. The iRepertoire nested amplicon-rescue multiplex PCR amplified TCR alpha and beta CDR3s from RNA. TCRdb re-derived calls from the multiplex PCR reads in MiXCR, one entry per CDR3 protein. The sample lists around 170,000 distinct CDR3 sequences, about 47% occurring once. Sequencing was performed on glioma tissue, nonneoplastic brain tissue, or PBMCs (not recorded which). All receptors derive from a human donor with low-grade glioma or glioblastoma, undergoing nonglioma brain surgery, or in good health (not recorded which).

Only a few counts were recorded for this clonotype. The genes are TRBV29-1 and TRBJ2-7; tentative D call: TRBD1 (5 bases). Trimming stripped 5 bases from V and 6 bases from J, with 14 bases between. CDR3 size: 12 residues. Germline CDR1 SQVTM, CDR2 ANQGSEA. The DNA of the CDR3 is TGCAGCGTTATGCAGGGCTTGGGCGAGCAGTACTTC. Protein sequence: CSVMQGLGEQYF.

The rearrangement links TRBV5-6 to TRBJ2-1; D is uncertain. Germline V gives CDR1 SGHDT, CDR2 YYEEEE. V dropped 1 base and J dropped 6 bases, with 5 bases sitting between them. The CDR3 is 12 residues long. CDR3 residues: CASSLQSNEQFF. The CDR3 DNA is TGTGCCAGCAGCTTGCAGTCCAATGAGCAGTTCTTC.

Ten or more counts support this clonotype. V and J are TRBV27 and TRBJ1-1; 7 positions agree with TRBD1. The CDR3 runs 15 residues. The germline CDR1 and CDR2 sequences are MNHEY and SMNVEV (reference sequence). The V and J ends lost 3 bases and 6 bases, in that order; junction bases with no gene match: 10. This CDR3 reads CASSLYGFGTAEAFF. The CDR3 region has the DNA TGTGCCAGCAGTTTGTACGGGTTCGGGACAGCTGAAGCTTTCTTT.

The rearrangement uses TRBV15 and TRBJ2-7; D is undetermined. The CDR3 is made up of 14 amino acids. Trimming took off 0 bases at V and 7 bases at J, with 13 bases between the two ends. The germline gives CDR1 LNHNV, CDR2 YYDKDF (reference sequence). The CDR3 DNA reads TGTGCCACCAGCAGAGACCGTTATAGTCCAGAGCAGTACTTC. It codes for CATSRDRYSPEQYF. Using reference TRBV15 and TRBJ2-7 for the parts outside the CDR3, the full variable domain is DAMVIQNPRYQVTQFGKPVTLSCSQTLNHNVMYWYQQKSSQAPKLLFHYYDKDFNNEADTPDNFQSRRPNTSFCFLDIRSPGLGDTAMYLCATSRDRYSPEQYFGPGTRLTVT.

As to this clonotype: Given a much more abundant clone one base away, this may be a read error. This rearrangement joins TRBV28 to TRBJ2-7; maybe TRBD2 (5 bases). Germline loops: CDR1 MDHEN, CDR2 SYDVKM. V was cut by 3 bases and J by 6 bases, with 15 bases left in between. The CDR3 sequence is 14 residues long. The CDR3 bases are TGTGCCAGCAGTTTGAGCGGAGCCCCCAGCGAGCAGTACTTC. It specifies CASSLSGAPSEQYF.

V usage is TRBV19 and J usage is TRBJ1-1; D ambiguous. Germline V gives CDR1 LNHDA, CDR2 SQIVND (reference sequence). This CDR3 spans 14 amino acids. V was pared by 6 bases and J by 5 bases, with 16 bases between. The CDR3 nucleotides read TGTGCCAGTAGCACTCCGGGGAGAGTTACTGAAGCTTTCTTT. Translating gives CASSTPGRVTEAFF.

This chain joins TRBV20-1 and TRBJ2-5; 8 nucleotides align to TRBD2. From germline, CDR1 is DFQATT and CDR2 SNEGSKA (reference sequence). The CDR3 spans 12 residues. V was clipped by 4 bases and J by 3 bases; unmatched bases: 1. The CDR3 sequence: CSAILAEETQYF. The CDR3 DNA reads as TGCAGTGCTATACTAGCGGAAGAGACCCAGTACTTC.

This clonotype was seen more than once but under ten times. The chain recombines TRBV4-1 with TRBJ1-1, with a tentative D call TRBD1 (5 bases). CDR1 is MGHRA, CDR2 YSYEKL, per germline. This CDR3 contains 16 residues. V was pared by 0 bases and J by 2 bases, with 13 bases between. The CDR3 nucleotides read TGCGCCAGCAGCCAAGAGGGGGTATGGGGTAACACTGAAGCTTTCTTT. Its translation: CASSQEGVWGNTEAFF.

J is TRBJ2-5 and V is TRBV6-1; D call uncertain. This CDR3 has 15 amino acids. CDR1 and CDR2 from the germline V gene are MNHNS and SASEGT. V lost 0 bases and J 5 bases, leaving 13 bases between the germline ends. The CDR3 bases are TGTGCCAGCAGTGAAGCGGGCAGCCGGGTCGAGACCCAGTACTTC. Translation gives CASSEAGSRVETQYF.

This chain connects TRBV6-2 or TRBV6-3 to TRBJ1-3; D not resolved. This CDR3 comprises 13 residues. Trimming left V 7 bases short and J 3 bases short, with 10 bases between. The germline CDR1 and CDR2 sequences are MNHEY and SVGEGT. This CDR3 reads CASNAGFGNTIYF. Written as DNA, the CDR3 is TGTGCCAGCAATGCTGGGTTTGGAAACACCATATATTTT.